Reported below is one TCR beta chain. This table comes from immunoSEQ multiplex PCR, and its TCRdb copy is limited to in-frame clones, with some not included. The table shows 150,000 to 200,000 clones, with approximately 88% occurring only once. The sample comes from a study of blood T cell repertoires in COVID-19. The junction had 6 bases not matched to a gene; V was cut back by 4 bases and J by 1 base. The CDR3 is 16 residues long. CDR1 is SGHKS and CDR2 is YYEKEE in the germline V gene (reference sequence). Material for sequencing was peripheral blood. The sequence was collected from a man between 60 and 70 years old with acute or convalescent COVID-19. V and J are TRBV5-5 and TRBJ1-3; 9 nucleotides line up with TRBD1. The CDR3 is CASSPTDRGSGNTIYF. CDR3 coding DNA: TGTGCCAGCAGCCCCACGGACAGGGGTTCTGGAAACACCATATATTTT.